A single sample is the source of the 14 T cell receptor beta chains below, sequenced in a study of post-analysis software for immune sequencing data. Study conclusions and caveats: Patients had higher frequencies than controls of five TRBV segments, including TRBV5-6, TRBV5-1 and TRBV20-1.

Prepared libraries of TCR beta cDNA carried unique molecular identifiers. One entry per CDR3 protein results from TCRdb running MiXCR on the PCR reads. The data contain roughly 650,000 distinct CDR3 sequences, approximately 60% of them singletons. These receptors have no known antigen. The specimen sequenced was blood. Source of these receptors: a girl aged 2 to 9 with multiple sclerosis.

The V gene is TRBV12-3 or TRBV12-4, the J gene TRBJ2-7; D is possibly TRBD2 (5 bases). This CDR3 region has 13 residues. The V gene lost 3 bases and the J gene lost 2 bases, with 8 bases spanning the gap. The DNA for the CDR3 is TGTGCCAGCAGTTTCGTACTAGCCTACGAGCAGTACTTC. As protein: CASSFVLAYEQYF.

The chain recombines TRBV29-1 with TRBJ1-1; TRBD1 matches 7 bases. Trimming at V came to 6 bases and at J to 4 bases, leaving 5 bases not matched to a gene. The V gene's germline CDR1 is SQVTM and CDR2 ANQGSEA. CDR3 length equals 12 residues. The CDR3 sequence: CSVQTGVTEAFF. CDR3 nucleotides: TGCAGCGTACAAACAGGGGTCACTGAAGCTTTCTTT. The entire variable domain, with the rest obtained from reference TRBV29-1 and TRBJ1-1, is as follows: SAVISQKPSRDICQRGTSLTIQCQVDSQVTMMFWYRQQPGQSLTLIATANQGSEATYESGFVIDKFPISRPNLTFSTLTVSNMSPEDSSIYLCSVQTGVTEAFFGQGTRLTVV.

This clonotype came up a few times. V and J are TRBV13 and TRBJ2-4; 7 bases align to TRBD1. CDR3 length: 16 residues. Germline CDR1 and CDR2: PRHDT and FYEKMQ (reference sequence). Trimming cost V 5 bases and J 0 bases; bases outside gene matches: 7. The CDR3, as DNA: TGTGCCAGCAGCCCAGAAGGGGGCGCAGCCAAAAACATTCAGTACTTC. Protein sequence: CASSPEGGAAKNIQYF.

Only a few counts were recorded for this clonotype. The chain carries TRBV20-1 and TRBJ2-1; 12 nucleotides agree with TRBD2. The ends lost 4 bases at V and 2 bases at J; junction bases unmatched: 3. The CDR3 has 15 amino acids. CDR1 is DFQATT, CDR2 SNEGSKA, per germline (reference sequence). CDR3 region: CSATSGGATYNEQFF. The CDR3, as DNA: TGCAGTGCTACTAGCGGGGGGGCCACCTACAATGAGCAGTTCTTC.

This clonotype occurred a few times. The gene calls are TRBV20-1 and TRBJ1-5; D is ambiguous. The CDR3 sequence is 14 residues long. V lost 0 bases and J 3 bases, leaving 9 bases between the germline ends. Germline CDR1 is DFQATT and CDR2 is SNEGSKA (reference sequence). CDR3 nucleotide sequence: TGCAGTGCTAGAGACCGGATGGACAATCAGCCCCAGCATTTT. Its protein is CSARDRMDNQPQHF.

The chain joins TRBV2 to TRBJ2-1; TRBD2 is a possible D gene (6 bases). Trimming shortened V by 4 bases and J by 7 bases, and 17 bases separated the two germline ends. The CDR3 has 15 residues. The germline V gene has CDR1 SNHLY and CDR2 FYNNEI. DNA of the CDR3: TGTGCCAGCAGTGTGGAGGGTGTAGGGCCAAATGAGCAGTTCTTC. It specifies CASSVEGVGPNEQFF.

The chain links TRBV27 to TRBJ2-3, with 8 bases that match TRBD2. The CDR3 runs to 15 residues. Losses at the gene ends were 2 bases for V and 0 bases for J; bases not matched to a gene: 1. In germline, CDR1 is MNHEY, CDR2 SMNVEV (reference sequence). This chain's CDR3 is CASSLIAGSTDTQYF. CDR3 DNA sequence: TGTGCCAGCAGTTTAATAGCGGGGAGCACAGATACGCAGTATTTT.

CDR3 amino acids: CSANTGWETQYF. The CDR3 nucleotides read TGCAGCGCCAATACAGGGTGGGAGACCCAGTACTTC. V and J are TRBV29-1 and TRBJ2-7; a weak D match, TRBD1 (6 bases). The J call is doubtful: the DNA matches TRBJ2-5 better. CDR1 and CDR2 from the germline V gene are SQVTM and ANQGSEA. The CDR3 is made up of 12 amino acids.

V usage is TRBV3-1 and J usage is TRBJ2-6; D perhaps matches TRBD1 (6 bases). This CDR3 is 15 amino acids long. The V gene's germline CDR1 is LGHDT and CDR2 YNNKEL (reference sequence). V lost 4 bases and J 1 base, leaving 8 bases between the germline ends. CDR3 coding DNA: TGTGCCAGCAGCCGGGACACTTCTGGGGCCAACGTCCTGACTTTC. Translating gives CASSRDTSGANVLTF. Drawing the rest from reference TRBV3-1 and TRBJ2-6, the complete variable domain is DTAVSQTPKYLVTQMGNDKSIKCEQNLGHDTMYWYKQDSKKFLKIMFSYNNKELIINETVPNRFSPKSPDKAHLNLHINSLELGDSAVYFCASSRDTSGANVLTFGAGSRLTVL.

The rearrangement uses TRBV5-1 and TRBJ2-1; no reliable D call. Germline CDR1 is SGHRS and CDR2 is YFSETQ. Trimming left V 1 base short and J 8 bases short, with 13 bases between. CDR3 length: 14 residues. CDR3 loop: CASSLIDPADEQFF. Here the CDR3 DNA reads TGCGCCAGCAGCTTGATTGACCCGGCGGATGAGCAGTTCTTC.

The chain couples TRBV6-6 to TRBJ2-7, with TRBD1 identical over 10 bases. The germline V gene has CDR1 MNHNY and CDR2 SVGAGI (reference sequence). The CDR3 length is 15 residues. J lost 2 bases, V lost 2 bases, and 3 bases had no gene match. In DNA, the CDR3 is TGTGCCAGCAGTTACCTTGGGACAGGGGCCTACGAGCAGTACTTC. Protein product: CASSYLGTGAYEQYF.

The chain recombines TRBV5-1 with TRBJ2-1, with unresolved D. This CDR3 has 12 residues. Deletions cut 0 bases from V and 8 bases from J, with 6 bases between. CDR1 and CDR2 from the germline V gene are SGHRS and YFSETQ. Here the CDR3 reads CASSLDLDEQFF. CDR3 sequence (DNA): TGCGCCAGCAGCTTGGATCTCGATGAGCAGTTCTTC. The full variable domain, completed using reference TRBV5-1 and TRBJ2-1, is KAGVTQTPRYLIKTRGQQVTLSCSPISGHRSVSWYQQTPGQGLQFLFEYFSETQRNKGNFPGRFSGRQFSNSRSEMNVSTLELGDSALYLCASSLDLDEQFFGPGTRLTVL.

The chain couples TRBV7-2 to TRBJ1-5, with a weak D call TRBD1 (5 bases). The germline V gene has CDR1 SGHTA and CDR2 FQGNSA. CDR3 size: 15 residues. Trimming removed 3 bases at V and 6 bases at J, with 15 bases between. The CDR3 DNA reads as TGTGCCAGCAGCTTGGGGCCTCCCGGAGGTCAGCCCCAGCATTTT. Its protein is CASSLGPPGGQPQHF.

This clonotype was detected only once. The genes are TRBV29-1 and TRBJ2-1; TRBD1 might be the D (6 bases). This CDR3 has 12 amino acids. V was trimmed by 5 bases and J by 8 bases, leaving 13 bases between them. CDR1 and CDR2 from the germline V gene are SQVTM and ANQGSEA. The CDR3 sequence: CSVSQGRDEQFF. The DNA for the CDR3 is TGCAGCGTTAGCCAGGGGCGCGATGAGCAGTTCTTC.